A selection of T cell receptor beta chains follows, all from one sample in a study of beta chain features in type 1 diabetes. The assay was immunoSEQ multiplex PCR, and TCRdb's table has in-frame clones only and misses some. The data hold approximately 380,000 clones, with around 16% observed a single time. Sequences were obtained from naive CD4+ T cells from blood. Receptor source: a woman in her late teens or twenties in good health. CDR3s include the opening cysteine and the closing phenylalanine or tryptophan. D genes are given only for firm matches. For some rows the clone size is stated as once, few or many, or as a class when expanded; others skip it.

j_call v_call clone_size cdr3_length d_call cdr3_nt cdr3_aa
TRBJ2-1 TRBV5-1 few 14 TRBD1 TGCGCCAGCAGCCCGGGGACAGCTAGTAATGAGCAGTTCTTC CASSPGTASNEQFF
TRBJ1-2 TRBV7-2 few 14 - TGTGCCAGCAGCTTAGAACAGGCCTTCGGTGGCTACACCTTC CASSLEQAFGGYTF
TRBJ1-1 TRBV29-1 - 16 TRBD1 TGCAGCGTTGGTGGACAGGGGCTATCGTCACTCACTGAAGCTTTCTTT CSVGGQGLSSLTEAFF
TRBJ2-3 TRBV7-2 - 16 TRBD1 TGTGCCAGCAGCTTAGCTTACAGGGGGCCAACAGATACGCAGTATTTT CASSLAYRGPTDTQYF
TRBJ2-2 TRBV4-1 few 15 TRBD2 TGCGCCAGCAGCCAAGAGGGACTAGCTTCCGGGGAGCTGTTTTTT CASSQEGLASGELFF
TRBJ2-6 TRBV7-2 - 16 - TGTGCCAGCAGCCCGGAGGGGACTTCTGGGGCCAACGTCCTGACTTTC CASSPEGTSGANVLTF
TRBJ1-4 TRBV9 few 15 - TGTGCCAGCAGCGTAGGGACTGCAACTAATGAAAAACTGTTTTTT CASSVGTATNEKLFF
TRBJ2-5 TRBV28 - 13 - TGTGCCAGCAGTGAGAGGTACCAAGAGACCCAGTACTTC CASSERYQETQYF
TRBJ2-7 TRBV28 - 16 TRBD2 TGTGCCAGCAGGATAGGACTAGCGCCAAGCTCCTACGAGCAGTACTTC CASRIGLAPSSYEQYF
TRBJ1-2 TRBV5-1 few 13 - TGCGCCAGCAGCCGAGACAGTGTCTATGGCTACACCTTC CASSRDSVYGYTF
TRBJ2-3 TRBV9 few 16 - TGTGCCAGCAGCGTAGGACTAACTTTTGGGTCAGATACGCAGTATTTT CASSVGLTFGSDTQYF
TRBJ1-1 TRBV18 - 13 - TGTGCCAGCTCACCAATCCAGAACACTGAAGCTTTCTTT CASSPIQNTEAFF
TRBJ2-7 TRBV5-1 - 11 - TGCGCCAGCAGCTTGGCCGAGGAGCAGTACTTC CASSLAEEQYF
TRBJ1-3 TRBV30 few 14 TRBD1 TGTGCCTGGGGACCCGGGACAGCCGGAAACACCATATATTTT CAWGPGTAGNTIYF
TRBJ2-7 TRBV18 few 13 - TGTGCCAGCTCACGGGCAGGGCTTTACGAGCAGTACTTC CASSRAGLYEQYF
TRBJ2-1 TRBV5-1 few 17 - TGCGCCAGCAGCTTGGTCCCCGGAGCGGCCTCCTACAATGAGCAGTTCTTC CASSLVPGAASYNEQFF
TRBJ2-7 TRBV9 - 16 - TGTGCCAGCAGCGTAGAGTTGACATGGCGCCCCTACGAGCAGTACTTC CASSVELTWRPYEQYF
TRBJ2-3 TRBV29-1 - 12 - TGCAGCGCTCGCAGGGGTACAGATACGCAGTATTTT CSARRGTDTQYF
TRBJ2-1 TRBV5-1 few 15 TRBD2 TGCGCCAGCAAATCCGGGACTAGCGGGACCAATGAGCAGTTCTTC CASKSGTSGTNEQFF
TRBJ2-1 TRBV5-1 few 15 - TGCGCCAGCAGCTTGGCCGGGTCCCTTGGGAATGAGCAGTTCTTC CASSLAGSLGNEQFF
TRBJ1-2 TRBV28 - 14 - TGTGCCAGCAGTTCTGGACAGTCAGCCTATGGCTACACCTTC CASSSGQSAYGYTF
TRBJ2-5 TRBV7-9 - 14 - TGTGCCAGCAGCTCCCCCCAGGTCCAAGAGACCCAGTACTTC CASSSPQVQETQYF
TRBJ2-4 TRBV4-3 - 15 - TGCGCCAGCAGCCAACGCGGGATTGCCAAAAACATTCAGTACTTC CASSQRGIAKNIQYF
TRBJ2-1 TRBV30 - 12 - TGTGCCTGGAGGCGAGGCGGCGTCGAGCAGTTCTTC CAWRRGGVEQFF
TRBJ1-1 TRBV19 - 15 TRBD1 TGTGCCAGTAGTGCAATCCGGGACAGGGGGCTGGGAGCTTTCTTT CASSAIRDRGLGAFF
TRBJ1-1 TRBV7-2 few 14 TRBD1 TGTGCCAGCAGCTTATGGACAGGGGACACTGAAGCTTTCTTT CASSLWTGDTEAFF
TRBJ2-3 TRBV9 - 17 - TGTGCCAGCAGCGCCCAGCTGAGGGGGTTAGGGGCAGATACGCAGTATTTT CASSAQLRGLGADTQYF